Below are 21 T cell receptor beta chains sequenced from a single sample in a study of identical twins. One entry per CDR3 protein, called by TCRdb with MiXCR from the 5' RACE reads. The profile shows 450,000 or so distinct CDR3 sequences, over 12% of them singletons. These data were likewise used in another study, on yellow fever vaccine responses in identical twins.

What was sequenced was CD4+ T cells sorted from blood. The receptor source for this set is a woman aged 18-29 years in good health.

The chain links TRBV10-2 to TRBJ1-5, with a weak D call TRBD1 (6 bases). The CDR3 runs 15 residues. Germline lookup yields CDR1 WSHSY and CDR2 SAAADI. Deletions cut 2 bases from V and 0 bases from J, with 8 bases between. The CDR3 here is CASSEGQISNQPQHF. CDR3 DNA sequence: TGCGCCAGCAGTGAGGGACAGATTAGCAATCAGCCCCAGCATTTT.

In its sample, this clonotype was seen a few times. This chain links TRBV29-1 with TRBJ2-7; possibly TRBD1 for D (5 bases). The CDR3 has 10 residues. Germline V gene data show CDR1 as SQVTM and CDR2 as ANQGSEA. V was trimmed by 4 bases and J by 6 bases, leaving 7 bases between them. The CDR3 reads CSVVGVEQYF. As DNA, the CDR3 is TGCAGCGTTGTAGGGGTCGAGCAGTACTTC.

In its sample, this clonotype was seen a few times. CDR3 DNA: TGTGCCAGCAGCAAACCTTTAGGTGAGCAGTTCTTC. This gives the protein CASSKPLGEQFF. This chain links TRBV7-9 with TRBJ2-1; D gene ambiguous. CDR1 and CDR2 (germline): SEHNR, FQNEAQ (reference sequence). V lost 5 bases, J lost 9 bases, and 11 bases lay in between. This CDR3 has 12 amino acids.

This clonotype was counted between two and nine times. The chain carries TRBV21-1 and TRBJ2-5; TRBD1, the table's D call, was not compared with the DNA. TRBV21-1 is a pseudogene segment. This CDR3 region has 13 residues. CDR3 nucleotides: TGTGCCAGCAGCTCACAGGGCGTGGAGACCCAGTACTTC. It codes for CASSSQGVETQYF.

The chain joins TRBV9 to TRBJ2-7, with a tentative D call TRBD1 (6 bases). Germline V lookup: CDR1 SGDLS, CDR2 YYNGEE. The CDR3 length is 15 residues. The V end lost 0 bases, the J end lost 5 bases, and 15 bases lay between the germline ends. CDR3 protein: CASSVAPTGMDEQYF. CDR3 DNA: TGTGCCAGCAGCGTAGCGCCCACAGGGATGGACGAGCAGTACTTC.

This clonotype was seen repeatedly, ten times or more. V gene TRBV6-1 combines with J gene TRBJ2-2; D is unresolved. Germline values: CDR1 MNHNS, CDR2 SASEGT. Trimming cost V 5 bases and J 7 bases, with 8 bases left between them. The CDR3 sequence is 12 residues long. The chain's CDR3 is CASSPLYGELFF. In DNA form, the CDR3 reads TGTGCCAGCAGTCCCCTCTACGGGGAGCTGTTTTTT.

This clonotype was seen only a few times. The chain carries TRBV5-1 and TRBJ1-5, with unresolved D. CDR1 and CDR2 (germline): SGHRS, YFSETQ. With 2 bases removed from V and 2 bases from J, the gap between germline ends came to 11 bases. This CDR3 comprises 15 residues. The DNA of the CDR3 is TGCGCCAGCAGCTTACTCCGATGGGGCAATCAGCCCCAGCATTTT. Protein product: CASSLLRWGNQPQHF.

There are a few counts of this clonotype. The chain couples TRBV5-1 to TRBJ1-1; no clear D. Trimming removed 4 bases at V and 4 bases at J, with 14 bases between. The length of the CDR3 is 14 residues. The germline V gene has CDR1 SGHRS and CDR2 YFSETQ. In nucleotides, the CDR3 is TGCGCCAGCAGCCAGTCTGGGGATATCACTGAAGCTTTCTTT. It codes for CASSQSGDITEAFF.

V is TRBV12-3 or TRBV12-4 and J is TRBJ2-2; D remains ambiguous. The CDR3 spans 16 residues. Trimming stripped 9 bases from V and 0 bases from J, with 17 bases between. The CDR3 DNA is TGTGCCAGTCCGAGAGAAAGGTTTTCGAACACCGGGGAGCTGTTTTTT. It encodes CASPRERFSNTGELFF.

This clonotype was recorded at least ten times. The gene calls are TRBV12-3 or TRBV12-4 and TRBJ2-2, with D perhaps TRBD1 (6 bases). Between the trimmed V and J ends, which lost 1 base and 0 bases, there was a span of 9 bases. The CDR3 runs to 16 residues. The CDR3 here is CASSLVTGTNTGELFF. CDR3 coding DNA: TGTGCCAGCAGTTTAGTAACAGGGACGAACACCGGGGAGCTGTTTTTT.

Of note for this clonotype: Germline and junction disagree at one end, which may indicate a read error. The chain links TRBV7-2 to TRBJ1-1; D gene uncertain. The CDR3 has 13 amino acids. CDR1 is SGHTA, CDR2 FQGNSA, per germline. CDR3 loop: CASGFGMNTEAFF. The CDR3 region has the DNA TGTGCCAGCGGCTTTGGGATGAACACTGAAGCTTTCTTT.

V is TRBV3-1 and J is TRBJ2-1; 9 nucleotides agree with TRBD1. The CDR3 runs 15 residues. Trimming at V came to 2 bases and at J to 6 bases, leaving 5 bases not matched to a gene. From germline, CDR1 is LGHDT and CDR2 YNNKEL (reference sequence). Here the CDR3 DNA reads TGTGCCAGCAGCCAACAACAGGGGGCGGGCAATGAGCAGTTCTTC. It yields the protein CASSQQQGAGNEQFF.

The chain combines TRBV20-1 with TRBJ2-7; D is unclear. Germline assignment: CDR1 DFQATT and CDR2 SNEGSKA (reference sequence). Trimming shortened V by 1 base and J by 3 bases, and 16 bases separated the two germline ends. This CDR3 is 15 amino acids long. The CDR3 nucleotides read TGCAGTGCTAGAGGGGGAACACCGCAAAACTACGAGCAGTACTTC. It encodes CSARGGTPQNYEQYF.

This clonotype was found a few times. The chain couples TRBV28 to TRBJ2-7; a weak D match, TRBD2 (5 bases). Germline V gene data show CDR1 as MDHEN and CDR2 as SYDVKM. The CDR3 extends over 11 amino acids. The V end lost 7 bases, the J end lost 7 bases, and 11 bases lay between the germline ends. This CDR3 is CASIGRGEQYF. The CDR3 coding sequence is TGTGCCAGCATTGGACGAGGGGAGCAGTACTTC.

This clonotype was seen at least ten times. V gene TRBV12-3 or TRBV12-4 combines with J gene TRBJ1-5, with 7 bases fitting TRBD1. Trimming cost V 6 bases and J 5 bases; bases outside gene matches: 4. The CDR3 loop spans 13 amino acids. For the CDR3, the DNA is TGTGCCAGCAGCCCAGGGGGAGATCAGCCCCAGCATTTT. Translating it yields CASSPGGDQPQHF.

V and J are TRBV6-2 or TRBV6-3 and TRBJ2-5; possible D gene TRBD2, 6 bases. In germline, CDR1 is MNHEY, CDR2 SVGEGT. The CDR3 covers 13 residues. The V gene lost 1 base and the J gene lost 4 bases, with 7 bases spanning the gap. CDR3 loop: CASSYWGGETQYF. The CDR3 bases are TGTGCCAGCAGTTACTGGGGAGGAGAGACCCAGTACTTC.

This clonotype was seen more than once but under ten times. The CDR3 sequence: CASRRRTGNTGELFF. CDR3 in DNA: TGTGCCAGCAGACGAAGGACAGGAAACACCGGGGAGCTGTTTTTT. The chain combines TRBV11-2 with TRBJ2-2, with 7 positions matching TRBD1. V lost 6 bases, J lost 2 bases, and 6 bases stayed unmatched. The CDR3 spans 15 residues. CDR1 and CDR2 (germline): SGHAT, FQNNGV.

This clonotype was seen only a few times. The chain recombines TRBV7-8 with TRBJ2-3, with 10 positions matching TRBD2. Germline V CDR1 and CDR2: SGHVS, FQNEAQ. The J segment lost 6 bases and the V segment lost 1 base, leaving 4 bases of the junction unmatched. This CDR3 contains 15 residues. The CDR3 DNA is TGTGCCAGCAGCTTAGATGGGACTAGCGTTGATACGCAGTATTTT. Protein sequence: CASSLDGTSVDTQYF. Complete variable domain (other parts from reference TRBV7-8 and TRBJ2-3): GAGVSQSPRYKVAKRGQDVALRCDPISGHVSLFWYQQALGQGPEFLTYFQNEAQLDKSGLPSDRFFAERPEGSVSTLKIQRTQQEDSAVYLCASSLDGTSVDTQYFGPGTRLTVL.

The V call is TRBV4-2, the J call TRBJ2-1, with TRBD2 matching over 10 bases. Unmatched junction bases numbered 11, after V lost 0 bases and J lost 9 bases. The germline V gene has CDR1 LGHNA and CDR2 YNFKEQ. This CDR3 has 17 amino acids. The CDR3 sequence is CASSQESLAGVWGEQFF. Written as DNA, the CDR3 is TGTGCCAGCAGCCAAGAATCGCTAGCGGGAGTGTGGGGTGAGCAGTTCTTC.

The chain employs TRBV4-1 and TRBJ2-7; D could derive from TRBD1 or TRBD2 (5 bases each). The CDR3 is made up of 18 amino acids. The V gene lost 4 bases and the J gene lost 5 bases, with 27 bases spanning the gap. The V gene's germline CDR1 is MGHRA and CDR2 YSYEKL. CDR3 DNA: TGCGCCAGCAGCCTCGAACCGGGACCCCGTCGATCACACCACGAGCAGTACTTC. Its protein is CASSLEPGPRRSHHEQYF.

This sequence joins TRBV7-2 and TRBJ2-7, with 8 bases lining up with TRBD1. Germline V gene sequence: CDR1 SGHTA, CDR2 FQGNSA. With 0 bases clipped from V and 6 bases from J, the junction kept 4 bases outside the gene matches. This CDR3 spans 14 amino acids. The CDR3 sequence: CASSLAHRGAEQYF. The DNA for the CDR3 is TGTGCCAGCAGCTTAGCACACAGGGGGGCCGAGCAGTACTTC.